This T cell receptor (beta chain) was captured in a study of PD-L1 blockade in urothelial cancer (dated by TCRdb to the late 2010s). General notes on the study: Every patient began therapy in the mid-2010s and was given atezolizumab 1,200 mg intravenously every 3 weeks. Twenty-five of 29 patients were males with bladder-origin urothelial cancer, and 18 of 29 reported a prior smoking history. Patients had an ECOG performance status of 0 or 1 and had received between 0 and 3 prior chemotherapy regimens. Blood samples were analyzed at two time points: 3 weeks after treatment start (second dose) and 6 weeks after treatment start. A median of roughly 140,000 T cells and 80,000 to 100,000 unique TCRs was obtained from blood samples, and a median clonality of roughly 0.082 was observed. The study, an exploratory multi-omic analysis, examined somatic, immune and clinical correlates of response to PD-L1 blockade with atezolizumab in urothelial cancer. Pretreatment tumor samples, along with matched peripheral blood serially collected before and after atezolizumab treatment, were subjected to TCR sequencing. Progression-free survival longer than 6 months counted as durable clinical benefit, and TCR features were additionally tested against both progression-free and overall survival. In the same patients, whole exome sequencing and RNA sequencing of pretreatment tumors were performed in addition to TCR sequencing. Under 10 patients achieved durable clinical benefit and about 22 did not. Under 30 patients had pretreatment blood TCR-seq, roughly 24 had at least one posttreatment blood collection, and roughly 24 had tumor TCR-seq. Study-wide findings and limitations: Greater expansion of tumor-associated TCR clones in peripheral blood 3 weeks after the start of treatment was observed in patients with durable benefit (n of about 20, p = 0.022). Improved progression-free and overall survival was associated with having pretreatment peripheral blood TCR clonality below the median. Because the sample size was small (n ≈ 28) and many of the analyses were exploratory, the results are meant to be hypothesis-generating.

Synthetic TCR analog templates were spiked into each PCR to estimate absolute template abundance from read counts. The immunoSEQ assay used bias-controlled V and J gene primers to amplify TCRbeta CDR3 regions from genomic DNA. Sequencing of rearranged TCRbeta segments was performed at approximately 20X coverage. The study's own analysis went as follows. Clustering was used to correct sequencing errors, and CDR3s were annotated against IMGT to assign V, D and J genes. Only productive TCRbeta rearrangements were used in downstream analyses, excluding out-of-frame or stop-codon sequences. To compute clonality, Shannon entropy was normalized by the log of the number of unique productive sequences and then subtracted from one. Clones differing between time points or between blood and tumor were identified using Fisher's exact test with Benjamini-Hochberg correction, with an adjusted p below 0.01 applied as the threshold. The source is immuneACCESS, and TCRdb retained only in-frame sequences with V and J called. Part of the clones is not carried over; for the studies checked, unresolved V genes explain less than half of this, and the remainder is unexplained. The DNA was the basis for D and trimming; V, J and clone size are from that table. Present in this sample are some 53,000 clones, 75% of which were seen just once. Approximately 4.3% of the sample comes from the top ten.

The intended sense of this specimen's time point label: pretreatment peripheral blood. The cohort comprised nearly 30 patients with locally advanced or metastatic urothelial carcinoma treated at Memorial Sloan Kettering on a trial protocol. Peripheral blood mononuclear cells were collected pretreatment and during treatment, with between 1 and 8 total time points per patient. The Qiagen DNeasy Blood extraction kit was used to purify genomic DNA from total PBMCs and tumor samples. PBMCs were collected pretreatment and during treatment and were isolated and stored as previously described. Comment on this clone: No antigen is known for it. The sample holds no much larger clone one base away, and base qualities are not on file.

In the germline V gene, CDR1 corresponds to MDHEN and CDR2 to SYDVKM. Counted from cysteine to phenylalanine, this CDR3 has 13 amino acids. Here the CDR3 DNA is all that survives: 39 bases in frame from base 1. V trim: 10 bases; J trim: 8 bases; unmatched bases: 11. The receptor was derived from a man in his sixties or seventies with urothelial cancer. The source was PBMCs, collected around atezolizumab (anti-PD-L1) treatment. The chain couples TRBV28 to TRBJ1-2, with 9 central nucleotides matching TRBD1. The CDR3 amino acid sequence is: CATHGGQGNGYTF. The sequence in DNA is TGTGCCACCCATGGGGGACAGGGTAACGGCTACACCTTC.